Listed here are 18 T cell receptor beta chains from one sample, sequenced in a study of T cell responses to AZD1222 COVID-19 vaccine. This table comes from immunoSEQ multiplex PCR, and its TCRdb copy is limited to in-frame clones, with some not included. The table records just under 150,000 clones, 88% of them present only once. Specimen: peripheral blood, collected 28 days after the second dose of the MenACWY control vaccine. These receptors were collected from an adult who received the MenACWY meningococcal vaccine as a control.

This chain uses TRBV21-1 with TRBJ1-5; TRBD1 was called by the table and not checked on the DNA. TRBV21-1 is a pseudogene. The length of the CDR3 is 14 residues. CDR3 sequence reads: CASSPRRTNQPQHF. The CDR3 DNA reads TGTGCCAGCAGCCCACGACGGACAAATCAGCCCCAGCATTTT.

This clone appeared a few times. The rearrangement uses TRBV5-6 and TRBJ2-3, with D tentatively TRBD2 (6 bases). The germline gives CDR1 SGHDT, CDR2 YYEEEE. Trimming pared 0 bases from V and 2 bases from J, leaving 13 bases between. The CDR3 loop spans 16 amino acids. The DNA of the CDR3 is TGTGCCAGCAGCTTGGAGGGTAGCGGATACACAGATACGCAGTATTTT. The encoded protein is CASSLEGSGYTDTQYF.

J is TRBJ1-1 and V is TRBV15; D may be TRBD1 (6 bases). V was cut by 1 base and J by 1 base, with 10 bases left in between. The CDR3 has 15 amino acids. The germline V gene encodes CDR1 LNHNV and CDR2 YYDKDF (reference sequence). CDR3 sequence: CATSRVGGRNTEAFF. As DNA, the CDR3 is TGTGCCACCAGCAGAGTCGGGGGCCGGAACACTGAAGCTTTCTTT.

This clone came up once. The chain recombines TRBV5-1 with TRBJ1-5, with D tentatively TRBD1 (6 bases). CDR1 SGHRS and CDR2 YFSETQ come from the germline V gene. The CDR3 loop spans 14 amino acids. Trimming removed 2 bases at V and 9 bases at J, with 15 bases between. CDR3 in DNA: TGCGCCAGCAGCTTAGGCAGGGGCTCCGGGCCCCAGCATTTT. Translating gives CASSLGRGSGPQHF.

The DNA of the CDR3 is TGTGCCAGCAGCTTGGTACAGGGGGCGTTCAATGAGCAGTTCTTC. It is translated as CASSLVQGAFNEQFF. This chain joins TRBV5-6 and TRBJ2-1, with 9 bases lining up with TRBD1. There are 15 residues in the CDR3. V shed 0 bases, J shed 6 bases, and the junction held 4 bases outside the gene matches. CDR1 is SGHDT and CDR2 is YYEEEE in the germline V gene.

J is TRBJ1-2 and V is TRBV5-6; 7 bases line up with TRBD1. This CDR3 is built from 15 residues. Losses at the gene ends were 2 bases for V and 7 bases for J; bases not matched to a gene: 11. The germline gives CDR1 SGHDT, CDR2 YYEEEE. The CDR3 DNA sequence: TGTGCCAGCAGCTTACCTGGGACAGCCTCCCTTGGCTACACCTTC. It codes for CASSLPGTASLGYTF.

V gene TRBV3-1 (or the pseudogene TRBV3-2) combines with J gene TRBJ1-6, with D possibly being TRBD1 (5 bases). This CDR3 is built from 14 residues. Germline V lookup: CDR1 LGHDT, CDR2 YNNKEL (reference sequence). V lost 1 base to trimming and J lost 6 bases, with 7 bases between them. The CDR3: CASSQGQLNSPLHF. In nucleotides, the CDR3 is TGTGCCAGCAGCCAAGGACAGCTTAATTCACCCCTCCACTTT.

This sequence joins TRBV12-3 or TRBV12-4 and TRBJ1-1; unclear D gene. V lost 8 bases and J lost 1, with 11 bases in between. The CDR3 has 13 amino acids. This chain's CDR3 is CASWRTRNTEAFF. In nucleotides, the CDR3 is TGTGCCAGCTGGCGGACTCGGAACACTGAAGCTTTCTTT.

The V call is TRBV9, the J call TRBJ2-1, with 10 positions matching TRBD2. With V trimmed by 0 bases and J by 6 bases, 3 bases remained unmatched. This CDR3 has 15 residues. Germline loops: CDR1 SGDLS, CDR2 YYNGEE. The CDR3 bases are TGTGCCAGCAGCGTAGGGACTAGCGGAGGCAATGAGCAGTTCTTC. As protein: CASSVGTSGGNEQFF. Combining the CDR3 with reference TRBV9 and TRBJ2-1 gives the whole variable domain DSGVTQTPKHLITATGQRVTLRCSPRSGDLSVYWYQQSLDQGLQFLIQYYNGEERAKGNILERFSAQQFPDLHSELNLSSLELGDSALYFCASSVGTSGGNEQFFGPGTRLTVL.

This chain connects TRBV6-5 to TRBJ1-6, with a weak D call TRBD1 (6 bases). CDR3 length: 14 residues. V gave up 8 bases and J gave up 4 bases, with 12 bases separating them. The germline gives CDR1 MNHEY, CDR2 SVGAGI. CDR3 coding DNA: TGTGCCAGCTTACAGGGACCGTATAATTCACCCCTCCACTTT. Amino acid sequence: CASLQGPYNSPLHF.

The rearrangement uses TRBV7-9 and TRBJ1-2; no clear D. There are 14 residues in the CDR3. The V end lost 1 base, the J end lost 7 bases, and 13 bases lay between the germline ends. CDR1 and CDR2 from the germline V gene are SEHNR and FQNEAQ (reference sequence). The CDR3, as DNA: TGTGCCAGCAGCTTAGGAGCGAGGGTCGGTGGCTACACCTTC. Translation gives CASSLGARVGGYTF.

The table lists this clone with a few counts. The same CDR3 also results from other DNA sequences found in this sample. The chain is built from TRBV7-9 and TRBJ2-3; D is uncertain. V was cut by 3 bases and J by 0 bases, with 1 base left in between. The CDR3 consists of 12 residues. Germline V gene sequence: CDR1 SEHNR, CDR2 FQNEAQ (reference sequence). The CDR3 sequence: CASSLSTDTQYF. CDR3 in DNA: TGTGCCAGCAGCTTGAGCACAGATACGCAGTATTTT.

The chain is built from TRBV27 and TRBJ1-3; D ambiguous. The V and J ends lost 2 bases and 3 bases respectively, with 11 bases between them. The germline V gene has CDR1 MNHEY and CDR2 SMNVEV (reference sequence). CDR3 length equals 15 residues. CDR3 in amino acids: CASSLSPALGNTIYF. CDR3 in DNA: TGTGCCAGCAGTTTAAGCCCGGCGCTTGGAAACACCATATATTTT.

The V gene is TRBV20-1, the J gene TRBJ1-1, with 7 positions matching TRBD1. Germline lookup yields CDR1 DFQATT and CDR2 SNEGSKA (reference sequence). The CDR3 covers 10 residues. The CDR3 nucleotides are TGCACCTCAGGGGGCACTGAAGCTTTCTTT. Its translation is CTSGGTEAFF.

Here the CDR3 DNA reads TGTGCCAGCAGCTTAAGGGCAGGGCATGGCTACACCTTC. This encodes CASSLRAGHGYTF. The gene calls are TRBV7-3 and TRBJ1-2; tentatively, D is TRBD1 (5 bases). With 1 base removed from V and 6 bases from J, the gap between germline ends came to 9 bases. The CDR3 consists of 13 residues. Germline V gene data show CDR1 as SGHTA and CDR2 as FQGTGA.

The rearrangement uses TRBV30 and TRBJ1-2; a weak D match, TRBD1 (5 bases). The CDR3 loop spans 14 amino acids. The V gene lost 3 bases and the J gene lost 8 bases, with 19 bases spanning the gap. Germline values: CDR1 GTSNPN, CDR2 SVGIG (reference sequence). The CDR3, as DNA: TGTGCCTGGAGACTCTCGGGTAGGGGTTGGGGCTACACCTTC. It yields the protein CAWRLSGRGWGYTF.

The chain carries TRBV19 and TRBJ1-6; D unresolved. The CDR3 runs 13 residues. CDR1 and CDR2 from the germline V gene are LNHDA and SQIVND (reference sequence). V lost 8 bases to trimming and J lost 8 bases, with 13 bases between them. The CDR3 DNA sequence: TGTGCCAGTGCACGGGCCCCGGATTCACCCCTCCACTTT. Protein: CASARAPDSPLHF.

The chain carries TRBV19 and TRBJ2-3; 9 bases are shared with TRBD1. CDR1 and CDR2 (germline): LNHDA, SQIVND (reference sequence). Trimming cost V 4 bases and J 4 bases; bases outside gene matches: 3. The CDR3 is 14 residues long. CDR3: CASSKGQGADTQYF. The DNA of the CDR3 is TGTGCCAGTAGTAAGGGACAGGGTGCAGATACGCAGTATTTT.